This T cell receptor beta chain appears in the sequencing data of a study of STAT5B mutations in CD4+ large granular lymphocyte leukemia (dated by TCRdb to 2022 to 2024). In the study overall: Among the healthy controls, the CDR3 'QG' motif was associated with a particular HLA allele. The purity of purified fractions was confirmed by flow cytometry on FACSCanto II or FACSVerse to exceed 95% among lymphocytes. TCRbeta repertoires of CD4+ T-cell large granular lymphocyte leukemia patients were compared with those of healthy blood donors.

The paper's findings and limits, for the study overall: The data were not HLA-matched, and the relatively small sample size could explain the higher clonality seen in CD4+ compared with CD8+ T-LGLL. The main leukemic clonotypes were found to be private to each patient, although 25% of the main leukemic clonotypes were detected at low frequency in the non-leukemic repertoires of other patients. Enrichment of TRBV06-family usage was observed among the top patient clones (8/27) relative to healthy controls (2/35). Compared with healthy CD4+ repertoires, CD4-sorted patient repertoires appeared more clonal, and this difference remained even after the putative leukemic clones were removed.

The immunoSEQ assay at survey resolution was used to sequence TCRbeta rearrangements from genomic DNA. In the original analysis: In the TCR sequencing data, the smallest productive clonotype frequency that could be detected was 2.59 x 10-5. Only productive TCRbeta rearrangements, defined as complete and in-frame sequences, were included in the analyses. Sample clonality was computed as Simpson clonality in the immunoSEQ Analyzer version 3.0. Clones were categorized by frequency as very rare, small, medium, large (1-20%) or hyperexpanded (>20%). Generation probabilities were estimated with OLGA 1.2.3, V-gene circos plots were made with VDJtools, specificities were searched in VDJdb, and CDR3 motifs were identified with GLIPH. TCRdb re-hosts the immuneACCESS table, in-frame sequences only. Its copies lack some clones; in the studies checked, an unresolved V gene accounts for under half of them, and the cause for the rest is not known. The DNA was the basis for D and trimming; V, J and clone size are from that table. The sample contains about 35,000 clones, roughly 65% of them found a single time. The top ten hold 1.5% to 2% of the sample.

V trim: 5 bases; J trim: 10 bases; unmatched bases: 13. From a lookup of the germline V gene, CDR1 and CDR2 are SGHTA and FQGNSA. Including cysteine and phenylalanine, the CDR3 has 16 amino acids. Only the CDR3 DNA is retained, 48 bases long and in frame from the first base. A word on this clone: Its antigen is still unknown. Base qualities are missing; no much larger clone stands one base away.

The healthy controls were 35 or so blood donors, and the buffy coats of these donors were supplied by the Finnish Red Cross blood service. All TCR-sequenced material derived from peripheral blood: patient blood samples and healthy donor buffy coats. Ficoll-Hypaque gradient centrifugation was used to isolate peripheral blood mononuclear cells. CD4+ cells were magnetically purified from the buffy coats of healthy controls. The Gentra Puregene Cell and Tissue kit was used to extract genomic DNA, and a Qubit 2.0 fluorometer was used to measure the amount of genomic DNA. The V gene is TRBV7-2 and the J gene is TRBJ1-6; 8 of the junction bases match TRBD1. This TCR was sampled from a human donor in good health. Specimen: CD4+ T cells from blood buffy coats. The DNA is TGTGCCAGCAGCCCATCATTCCAGGGGGCCGGATCACCCCTCCACTTT. Translated, this is CASSPSFQGAGSPLHF.